This T cell receptor (beta chain) was captured in a study of blood T cell repertoires in COVID-19. Study at large: The United States, Italy and Spain provided the acute and convalescent COVID-19 samples. The cDNA or gDNA used as material had been derived from T cells, B-cell-depleted T cells, or PBMCs.

Only in-frame clones appear in the TCRdb table, and some are missing; sequencing was by immunoSEQ multiplex PCR. Seen here are around 70,000 clones, roughly 80% observed once, and the top ten hold approximately 22%. Looked up from germline, CDR1 is LNHDA and CDR2 is SQIVND (reference sequence). This CDR3 region has 14 residues. The V gene lost 6 bases and the J gene lost 3 bases, with 12 bases spanning the gap. This sequence originates from a woman aged 65 to 85 with acute or convalescent COVID-19. The material sequenced was peripheral blood. This sequence joins TRBV19 and TRBJ1-5, with no clear D. The CDR3 sequence is CASSPARFNQPQHF. In DNA form, the CDR3 reads TGTGCCAGTAGCCCCGCCAGGTTCAATCAGCCCCAGCATTTT.